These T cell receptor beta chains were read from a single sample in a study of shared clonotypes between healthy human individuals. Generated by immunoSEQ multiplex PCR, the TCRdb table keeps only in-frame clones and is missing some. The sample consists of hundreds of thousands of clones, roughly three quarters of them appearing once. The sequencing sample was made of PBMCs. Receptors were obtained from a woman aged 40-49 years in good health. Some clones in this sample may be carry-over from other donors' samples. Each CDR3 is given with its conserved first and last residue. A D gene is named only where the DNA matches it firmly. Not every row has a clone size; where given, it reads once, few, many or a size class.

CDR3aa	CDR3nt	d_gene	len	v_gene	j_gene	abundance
CASSSNRVDEKLFF	TGTGCCAGCAGCTCGAACAGGGTAGACGAAAAACTGTTTTTT	NA	14	TRBV11-2	TRBJ1-4	once
CASSYSVGYEQYF	TGTGCCAGCAGTTACTCGGTAGGGTACGAGCAGTACTTC	NA	13	TRBV6-5	TRBJ2-7	NA
CASSPRQGAFGYTF	TGTGCCAGCTCACCTCGACAGGGGGCTTTCGGCTACACCTTC	TRBD1	14	TRBV18	TRBJ1-2	few
CASSFLPSSYEQYF	TGTGCCAGCAGCTTCCTTCCGAGCTCCTACGAGCAGTACTTC	NA	14	TRBV5-5	TRBJ2-7	few
CATSISNRGYGYTF	TGTGCCACCAGCATAAGTAACAGGGGCTATGGCTACACCTTC	TRBD1	14	TRBV15	TRBJ1-2	NA
CASSPRQGFGPSEQYF	TGTGCCAGCTCACCGAGACAGGGGTTCGGCCCCTCCGAGCAGTACTTC	TRBD1	16	TRBV18	TRBJ2-7	NA
CASSVEGSSSTDTQYF	TGTGCCAGCAGCGTAGAAGGATCCTCTAGCACAGATACGCAGTATTTT	NA	16	TRBV9	TRBJ2-3	NA
CASTGGPREQYF	TGTGCCAGCACTGGGGGGCCTCGCGAGCAGTACTTC	NA	12	TRBV28	TRBJ2-7	NA
CASSEGITSYEQYF	TGTGCCAGCAGTGAAGGGATTACCTCCTACGAGCAGTACTTC	NA	14	TRBV6-1	TRBJ2-7	many
CASSVVGLDTQYF	TGTGCCAGCAGTGTAGTAGGGTTAGATACGCAGTATTTT	NA	13	TRBV28	TRBJ2-3	NA